The 9 T cell receptor beta chains listed next were all sequenced from one sample in a study of vaccination effects on CD4 cells after COVID-19. Some clones are missing from TCRdb's copy, which holds only in-frame ones; the method was immunoSEQ multiplex PCR. The sample lists 15,000 or so clones, approximately 82% seen once, with roughly 25% in the top ten. For these TCRs, the target antigens are not known. The ViraFEST assay expanded antigen-specific CD4+ T cells with viral peptide pools before sequencing. The authors isolated CD4+ T cells after 10 days of culture. The input for sequencing was CD4+ T cells from PBMCs cultured with HCoV-229E spike peptides, taken before COVID-19 vaccination. These TCRs come from a human donor who received a COVID-19 vaccine.

The chain joins TRBV7-9 to TRBJ2-3; the D gene is possibly TRBD2 (6 bases). Per germline, CDR1 SEHNR and CDR2 FQNEAQ (reference sequence). Trimming removed 4 bases from V and 4 bases from J, with 12 bases in between. The CDR3 sequence is 14 residues long. CDR3 residues: CASSYRREADTQYF. CDR3 sequence (DNA): TGTGCCAGCAGCTATCGGAGGGAGGCAGATACGCAGTATTTT.

The CDR3 sequence: CSVRQGPNQPQHF. In DNA, the CDR3 is TGCAGCGTGCGACAGGGGCCCAATCAGCCCCAGCATTTT. This chain links TRBV29-1 with TRBJ1-5; 8 positions match TRBD1. The CDR3 is 13 amino acids. V shed 6 bases and J 3 bases; nucleotides not matched to a gene: 4. CDR1 and CDR2 (germline): SQVTM, ANQGSEA.

This clone was counted between two and nine times. The chain couples TRBV21-1 to TRBJ1-5. TRBV21-1 is flagged as a pseudogene. The CDR3 is 16 residues long. The CDR3 DNA is TGTGCCAGCAGCAAAATAGGGAGGGGGTTCAATCAGCCCCAGCATTTT. Its translation: CASSKIGRGFNQPQHF.

The rearrangement uses TRBV3-1 (or the pseudogene TRBV3-2) and TRBJ1-5; D not certain. The CDR3 length is 16 residues. Germline V CDR1 and CDR2: LGHDT, YNNKEL (reference sequence). V was shortened by 1 base and J by 0 bases, with 10 bases between the two germline ends. The CDR3, as DNA: TGTGCCAGCAGCCAAGGTGGCGGATATAGCAATCAGCCCCAGCATTTT. Translating it yields CASSQGGGYSNQPQHF.

This chain uses TRBV5-1 with TRBJ1-6, with a tentative D call TRBD1 (6 bases). The length of the CDR3 is 15 residues. V lost 2 bases, J lost 3 bases, and 9 bases lay in between. The germline gives CDR1 SGHRS, CDR2 YFSETQ. This chain's CDR3 is CASSLQGGYNSPLHF. The CDR3 DNA sequence: TGCGCCAGCAGCTTACAGGGAGGCTATAATTCACCCCTCCACTTT.

The V and J genes are TRBV18 and TRBJ2-7; a weak D match, TRBD1 (6 bases). The CDR3 spans 13 residues. Germline CDR1 reads KGHSH; CDR2 reads LQKENI. Deletions cut 3 bases from V and 6 bases from J, with 12 bases between. CDR3 nucleotide sequence: TGTGCCAGCTCACCTTCGGACAGCCGCGAGCAGTACTTC. It translates to CASSPSDSREQYF.

This chain links TRBV30 with TRBJ2-6; 12 bases line up with TRBD1. Trimming took 3 bases from V and 5 from J; bases not matched to a gene: 8. The CDR3 is made up of 17 amino acids. From germline, CDR1 is GTSNPN and CDR2 SVGIG (reference sequence). Here the CDR3 reads CAWSGDRGRRRANVLTF. The CDR3 region has the DNA TGTGCCTGGAGCGGGGACAGGGGGCGACGTAGGGCCAACGTCCTGACTTTC.

The rearrangement uses TRBV25-1 and TRBJ1-2; no firm D call. CDR3 length equals 14 residues. Germline V gene data show CDR1 as MGHDK and CDR2 as SYGVNS. Trimming removed 3 bases from V and 8 bases from J, with 16 bases in between. The CDR3 sequence is CASSDRRRFWGYTF. CDR3 bases: TGTGCCAGCAGTGATCGCAGACGCTTTTGGGGCTACACCTTC.

This clone was counted a single time. The chain combines TRBV18 with TRBJ1-2, with 7 bases lining up with TRBD1. With 1 base clipped from V and 4 bases from J, the junction kept 3 bases outside the gene matches. The CDR3 extends over 14 amino acids. In germline, CDR1 is KGHSH, CDR2 LQKENI. This CDR3 is CASSPLGQAYGYTF. The CDR3 DNA sequence: TGTGCCAGCTCACCACTCGGACAGGCCTATGGCTACACCTTC. The full variable domain, completed using reference TRBV18 and TRBJ1-2, is NAGVMQNPRHLVRRRGQEARLRCSPMKGHSHVYWYRQLPEEGLKFMVYLQKENIIDESGMPKERFSAEFPKEGPSILRIQQVVRGDSAAYFCASSPLGQAYGYTFGSGTRLTVV.